The source of this T cell receptor (beta chain) is a study of metastatic and nonmetastatic thyroid tumors. Turning to the study itself: Repertoire comparison spanned blood and tumor or nodule tissue of malignant and benign thyroid patients. Study-level results: Malignant thyroid tumors reportedly exceeded benign nodules significantly in TCR beta diversity, with the difference appearing in blood and tumor.

Original processing methods: Variation in CDR3 across clinicopathological groups served as the basis for constructing a distant-metastasis classifier in papillary thyroid cancer. Via MiXCR, TCRdb re-called the PCR reads. The V and J calls here are based on TCRdb, not the publication. This table holds some 15,000 clones, about 31% found once. Ahead of thyroid surgery, no patient had received treatment of any kind. With respect to this clone: The antigen is undetermined. Mismatch with germline at one junction end may stem from a read error.

The specimen sequenced was tumor tissue. This TCR was recovered from a male donor with papillary thyroid cancer or a benign thyroid nodule (not recorded which). Some clones in this sample may be carry-over from other donors' samples.

CDR3 residues: CSASIAGGPGEHYF. DNA of the CDR3: TGCAGTGCTAGTATAGCGGGAGGGCCTGGAGAGCACTACTTC. The chain joins TRBV20-1 to TRBJ2-7; 11 positions agree with TRBD2. CDR3 length: 14 residues. Germline CDR1 and CDR2: DFQATT and SNEGSKA (reference sequence).